This T cell receptor (beta chain) was recovered during a study of CD8 T cells in Susac syndrome. CD8+ and CD4+ T cells circulating in blood were sequenced for TCR beta. The controls, all healthy donors, were matched for age and sex. TEMRA cells were FACS-enriched, and CD8+ and CD4+ T cells were isolated negatively. The CDR3 length is 11 residues. The ends were cut back, 3 bases at V and 8 bases at J, with 7 bases in the middle. Germline V gene sequence: CDR1 LNHNV, CDR2 YYDKDF (reference sequence). Random hexamers served to reverse transcribe roughly 0.45 to 1 ug RNA. Amplification of TCR beta CDR3 across 54 Vbeta and 13 Jbeta was performed with immunoSEQ multiplex PCR. TCRdb re-called the immunoSEQ multiplex PCR reads with MiXCR, one entry per CDR3 protein. The table includes 150,000 to 200,000 distinct CDR3 sequences, about 94% detected once.

Sequencing was performed on CD4+ T cells from PBMCs. V and J are TRBV15 and TRBJ1-2, with D possibly matching TRBD1 (6 bases). The clonotype comes from a human donor in good health. CDR3 bases: TGTGCCACCAGCAGCGGGGGCGGCTACACCTTC. Translating it yields CATSSGGGYTF. Complete variable domain (other parts from reference TRBV15 and TRBJ1-2): DAMVIQNPRYQVTQFGKPVTLSCSQTLNHNVMYWYQQKSSQAPKLLFHYYDKDFNNEADTPDNFQSRRPNTSFCFLDIRSPGLGDTAMYLCATSSGGGYTFGSGTRLTVV.